This record looks at one T cell receptor (beta chain) sequence and its context. What it binds is unknown. This entry belongs to a study of shared clonotypes between healthy human individuals. Study-wide context: CD8 memory received one plate per donor, CD8 naive two, CD4 memory three and CD4 naive three.

Study observations and caveats: Around 5% of naive CD4 clonotypes were common to four donors.

Generated by immunoSEQ multiplex PCR, the TCRdb table keeps only in-frame clones and is missing some. This sample carries about 120,000 clones, around 65% of them seen once, and the ten largest clones take 24%. Germline-derived CDR1 and CDR2 are MDHEN and SYDVKM. This CDR3 has 14 residues. V was trimmed by 6 bases and J by 5 bases, leaving 16 bases between them. The sequencing input was memory CD8+ T cells sorted from blood. Subset: CD45RO+ cells pooled with CCR7-negative TemRA cells. This receptor was obtained from a young woman in good health. V and J are TRBV28 and TRBJ2-5; D may match TRBD1 or TRBD2 (6 bases each). The CDR3: CASRIARGGETQYF. Here the CDR3 DNA reads TGTGCCAGCAGAATTGCGAGAGGGGGGGAGACCCAGTACTTC. The full variable domain, in which reference TRBV28 and TRBJ2-5 provide the parts outside the CDR3, is DVKVTQSSRYLVKRTGEKVFLECVQDMDHENMFWYRQDPGLGLRLIYFSYDVKMKEKGDIPEGYSVSREKKERFSLILESASTNQTSMYLCASRIARGGETQYFGPGTRLLVL.